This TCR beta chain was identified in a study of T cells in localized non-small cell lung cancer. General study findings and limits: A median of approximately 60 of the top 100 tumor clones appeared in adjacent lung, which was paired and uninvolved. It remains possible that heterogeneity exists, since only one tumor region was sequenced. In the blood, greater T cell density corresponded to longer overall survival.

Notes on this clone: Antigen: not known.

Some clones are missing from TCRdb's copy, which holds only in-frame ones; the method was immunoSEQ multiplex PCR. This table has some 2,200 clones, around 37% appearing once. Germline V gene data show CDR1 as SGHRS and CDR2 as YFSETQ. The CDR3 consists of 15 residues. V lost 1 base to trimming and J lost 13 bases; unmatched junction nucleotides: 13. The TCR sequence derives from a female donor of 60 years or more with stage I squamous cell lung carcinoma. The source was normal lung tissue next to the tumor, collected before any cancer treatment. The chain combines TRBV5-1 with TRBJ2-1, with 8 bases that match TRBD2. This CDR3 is CASSLFSSGSGGQFF. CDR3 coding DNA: TGCGCCAGCAGCTTGTTCTCTAGCGGGTCCGGGGGACAGTTCTTC.